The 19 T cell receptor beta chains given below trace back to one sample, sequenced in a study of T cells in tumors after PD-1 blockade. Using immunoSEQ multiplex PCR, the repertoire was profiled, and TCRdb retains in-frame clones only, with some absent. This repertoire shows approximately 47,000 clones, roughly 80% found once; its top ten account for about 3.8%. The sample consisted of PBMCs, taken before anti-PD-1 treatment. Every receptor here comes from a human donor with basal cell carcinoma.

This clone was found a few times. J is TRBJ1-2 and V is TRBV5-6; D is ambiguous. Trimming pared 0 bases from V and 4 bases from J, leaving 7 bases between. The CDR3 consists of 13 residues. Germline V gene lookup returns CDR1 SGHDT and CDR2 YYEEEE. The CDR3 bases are TGTGCCAGCAGCTTGGGACGGATCTATGGCTACACCTTC. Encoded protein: CASSLGRIYGYTF.

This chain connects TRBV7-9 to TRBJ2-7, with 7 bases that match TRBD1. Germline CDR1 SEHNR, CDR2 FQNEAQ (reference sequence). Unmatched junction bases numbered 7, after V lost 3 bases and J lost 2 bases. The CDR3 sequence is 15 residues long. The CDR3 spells CASSLGSGQAYEQYF. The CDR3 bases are TGTGCCAGCAGCTTGGGCAGCGGACAGGCCTACGAGCAGTACTTC. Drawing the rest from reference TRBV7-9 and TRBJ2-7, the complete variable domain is DTGVSQNPRHKITKRGQNVTFRCDPISEHNRLYWYRQTLGQGPEFLTYFQNEAQLEKSRLLSDRFSAERPKGSFSTLEIQRTEQGDSAMYLCASSLGSGQAYEQYFGPGTRLTVT.

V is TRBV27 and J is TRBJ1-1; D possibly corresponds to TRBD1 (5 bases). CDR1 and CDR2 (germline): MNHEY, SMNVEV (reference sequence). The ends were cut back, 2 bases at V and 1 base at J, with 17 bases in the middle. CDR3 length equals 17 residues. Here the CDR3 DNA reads TGTGCCAGCAGTTTAGGAGGGGCAGTTATATCGAACACTGAAGCTTTCTTT. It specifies CASSLGGAVISNTEAFF.

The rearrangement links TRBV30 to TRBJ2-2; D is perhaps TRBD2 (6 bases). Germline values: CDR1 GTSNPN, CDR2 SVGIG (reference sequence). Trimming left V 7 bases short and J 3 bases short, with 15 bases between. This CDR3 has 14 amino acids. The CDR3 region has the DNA TGTGCCTCTTTAAACCGGGACTACACCGGGGAGCTGTTTTTT. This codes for CASLNRDYTGELFF.

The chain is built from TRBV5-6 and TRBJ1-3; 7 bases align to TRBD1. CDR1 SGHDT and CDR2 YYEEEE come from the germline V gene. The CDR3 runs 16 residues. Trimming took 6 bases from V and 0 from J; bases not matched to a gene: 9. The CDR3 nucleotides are TGTGCCAGCAATCGAGGGGGCTTAAACTCTGGAAACACCATATATTTT. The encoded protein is CASNRGGLNSGNTIYF.

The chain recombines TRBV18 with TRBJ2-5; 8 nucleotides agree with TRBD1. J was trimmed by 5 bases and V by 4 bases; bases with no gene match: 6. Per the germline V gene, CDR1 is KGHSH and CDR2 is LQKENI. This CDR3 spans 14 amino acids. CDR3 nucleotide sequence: TGTGCCAGCTCACAACCGGACAGGGTTGAGACCCAGTACTTC. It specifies CASSQPDRVETQYF.

CDR3 in amino acids: CASGEGDTQYF. The CDR3 nucleotides are TGTGCCAGCGGAGAGGGTGATACGCAGTATTTT. The chain recombines TRBV12-3 or TRBV12-4 with TRBJ2-3, with D possibly TRBD2 on 5 matching bases. Trimming stripped 8 bases from V and 6 bases from J, with 9 bases between. This CDR3 spans 11 amino acids.

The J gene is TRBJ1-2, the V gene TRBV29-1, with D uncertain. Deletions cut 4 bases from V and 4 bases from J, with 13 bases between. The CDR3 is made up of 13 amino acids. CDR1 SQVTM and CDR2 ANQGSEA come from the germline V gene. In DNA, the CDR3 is TGCAGCGTTGGAGATAGGACGCCCTATGGCTACACCTTC. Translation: CSVGDRTPYGYTF.

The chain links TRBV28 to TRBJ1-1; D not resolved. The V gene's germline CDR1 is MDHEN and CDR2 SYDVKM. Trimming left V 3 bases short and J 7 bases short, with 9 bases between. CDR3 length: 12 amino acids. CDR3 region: CASSLLGIEAFF. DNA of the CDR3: TGTGCCAGCAGTTTGCTGGGGATTGAAGCTTTCTTT.

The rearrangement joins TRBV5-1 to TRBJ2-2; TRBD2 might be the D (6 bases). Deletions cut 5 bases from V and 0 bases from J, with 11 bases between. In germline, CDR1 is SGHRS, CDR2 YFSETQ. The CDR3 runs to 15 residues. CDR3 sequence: CASRTGTANTGELFF. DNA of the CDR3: TGCGCCAGCAGAACCGGGACTGCGAACACCGGGGAGCTGTTTTTT.

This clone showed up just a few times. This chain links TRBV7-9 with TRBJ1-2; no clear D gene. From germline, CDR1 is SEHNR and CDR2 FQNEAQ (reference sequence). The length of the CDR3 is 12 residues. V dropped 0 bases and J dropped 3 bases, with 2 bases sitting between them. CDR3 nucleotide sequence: TGTGCCAGCAGCTTAGCGGACTATGGCTACACCTTC. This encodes CASSLADYGYTF.

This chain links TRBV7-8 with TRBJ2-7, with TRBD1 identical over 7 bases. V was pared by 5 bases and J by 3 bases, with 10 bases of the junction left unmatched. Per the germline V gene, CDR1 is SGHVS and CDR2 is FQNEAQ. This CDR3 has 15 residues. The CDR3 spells CASSTRQGLIYEQYF. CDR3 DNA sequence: TGTGCCAGCAGCACTCGACAGGGTTTGATCTACGAGCAGTACTTC.

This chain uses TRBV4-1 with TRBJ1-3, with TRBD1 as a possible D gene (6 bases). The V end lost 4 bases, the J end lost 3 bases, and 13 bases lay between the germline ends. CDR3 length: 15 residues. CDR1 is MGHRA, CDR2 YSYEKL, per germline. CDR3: CASSPPRGGGNTIYF. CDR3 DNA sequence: TGCGCCAGCAGCCCCCCCAGGGGCGGTGGAAACACCATATATTTT.

CDR3 in amino acids: CASNSGAIQETQYF. CDR3 nucleotide sequence: TGCGCCAGCAATAGCGGGGCCATTCAAGAGACCCAGTACTTC. The chain combines TRBV5-1 with TRBJ2-5; TRBD2 aligns across 8 bases. The germline V gene has CDR1 SGHRS and CDR2 YFSETQ. The CDR3 has 14 amino acids. Unmatched junction bases numbered 6, after V lost 6 bases and J lost 2 bases.

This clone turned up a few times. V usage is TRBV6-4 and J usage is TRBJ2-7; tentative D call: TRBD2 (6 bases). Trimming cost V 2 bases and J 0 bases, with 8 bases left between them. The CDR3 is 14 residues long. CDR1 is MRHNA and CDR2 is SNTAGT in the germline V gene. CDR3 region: CASSDRDSSYEQYF. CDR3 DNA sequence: TGTGCCAGCAGTGACCGGGACTCCTCCTACGAGCAGTACTTC.

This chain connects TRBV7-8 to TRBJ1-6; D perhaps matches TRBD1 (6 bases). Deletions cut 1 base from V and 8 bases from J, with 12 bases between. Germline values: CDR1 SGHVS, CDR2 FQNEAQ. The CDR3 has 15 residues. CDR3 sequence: CASSLEGGRDSPLHF. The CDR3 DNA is TGTGCCAGCAGCTTAGAGGGGGGACGAGATTCACCCCTCCACTTT.

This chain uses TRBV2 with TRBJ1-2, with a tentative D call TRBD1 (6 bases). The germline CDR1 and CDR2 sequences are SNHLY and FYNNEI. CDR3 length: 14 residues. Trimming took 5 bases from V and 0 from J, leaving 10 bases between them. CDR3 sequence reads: CASSLQGPNYGYTF. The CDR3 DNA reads TGTGCCAGCAGTCTACAGGGTCCTAACTATGGCTACACCTTC.

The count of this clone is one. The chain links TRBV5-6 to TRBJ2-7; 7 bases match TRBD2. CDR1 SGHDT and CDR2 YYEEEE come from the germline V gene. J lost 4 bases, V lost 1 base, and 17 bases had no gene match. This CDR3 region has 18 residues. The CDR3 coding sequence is TGTGCCAGCAGCTTGCTGGGGGGGTCACTGGGCTCACCGTACGAGCAGTACTTC. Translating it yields CASSLLGGSLGSPYEQYF.

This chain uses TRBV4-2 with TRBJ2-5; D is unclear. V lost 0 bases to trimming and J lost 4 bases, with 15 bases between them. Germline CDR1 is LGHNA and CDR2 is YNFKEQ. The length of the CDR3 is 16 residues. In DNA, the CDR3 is TGTGCCAGCAGCCAAGAGGCGGTAGCAAGTGGAGAGACCCAGTACTTC. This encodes CASSQEAVASGETQYF.